This T cell receptor (beta chain) was captured in a study of cytomegalovirus exposure and HLA in healthy donors. A note on this clone: The target antigen is unknown.

Germline-derived CDR1 and CDR2 are MNHNY and SVGAGI (reference sequence). Between the trimmed V and J ends, which lost 2 bases and 7 bases, there was a span of 9 bases. This CDR3 is built from 13 residues. The PCR used 60 Vbeta and 13 Jbeta primers. TCRdb keeps only in-frame clones here, not all; method: immunoSEQ multiplex PCR. The sample includes over 110,000 clones, approximately 82% of them seen just once. Study observations and caveats: Most TCR sequences were rare, but some public TCRs occurred in many donors. Within an earlier analysis, most TCR beta V segments proved productive either about 90% or about 30% of the time.

This TCR came from a woman aged 60-75 years in good health and CMV-seropositive. Sequencing used PBMCs. V and J are TRBV6-6 and TRBJ1-5; unclear D gene. CDR3 in DNA: TGTGCCAGCAGTTACGATGGTAGCCAGCCCCAGCATTTT. Protein product: CASSYDGSQPQHF.